This T cell receptor beta chain is drawn from a study of chemoradiotherapy in HPV16-positive cancers. Assay used: immunoSEQ multiplex PCR; TCRdb lists only in-frame clones, some missing. The sample lists 25,000 to 35,000 clones; about 90% were seen once. The CDR3 sequence is 16 residues long. Germline V gene data show CDR1 as SGHRS and CDR2 as YFSETQ. After removal of 0 bases from V and 6 bases from J, the junction contained 8 bases not matched to a gene. The source is a human donor with HPV-associated anogenital cancer. The source material was blood, sampled from a patient who underwent chemoradiotherapy. This chain joins TRBV5-1 and TRBJ2-1; the match to TRBD2 covers 8 bases. This CDR3 reads CASSLAMYAGGNEQFF. CDR3 coding DNA: TGCGCCAGCAGCTTGGCCATGTATGCGGGGGGCAATGAGCAGTTCTTC.